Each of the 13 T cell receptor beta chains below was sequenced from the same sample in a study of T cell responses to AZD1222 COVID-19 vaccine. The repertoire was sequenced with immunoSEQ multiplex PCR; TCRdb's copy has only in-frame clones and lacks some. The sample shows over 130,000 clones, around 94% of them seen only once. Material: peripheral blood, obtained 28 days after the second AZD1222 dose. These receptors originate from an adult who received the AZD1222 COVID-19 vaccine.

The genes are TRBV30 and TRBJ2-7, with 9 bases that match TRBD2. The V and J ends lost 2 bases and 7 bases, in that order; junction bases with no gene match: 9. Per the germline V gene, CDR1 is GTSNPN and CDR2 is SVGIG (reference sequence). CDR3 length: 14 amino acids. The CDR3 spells CAWSTAGGRGEQYF. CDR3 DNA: TGTGCCTGGAGTACGGCGGGAGGGAGAGGGGAGCAGTACTTC.

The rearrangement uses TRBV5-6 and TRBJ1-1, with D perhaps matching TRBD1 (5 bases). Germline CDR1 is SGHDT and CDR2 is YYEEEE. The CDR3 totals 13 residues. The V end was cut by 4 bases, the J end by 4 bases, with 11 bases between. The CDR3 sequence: CASSPTGVTEAFF. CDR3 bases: TGTGCCAGCAGCCCGACGGGGGTCACTGAAGCTTTCTTT. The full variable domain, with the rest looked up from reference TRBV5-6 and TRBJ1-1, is DAGVTQSPTHLIKTRGQQVTLRCSPKSGHDTVSWYQQALGQGPQFIFQYYEEEERQRGNFPDRFSGHQFPNYSSELNVNALLLGDSALYLCASSPTGVTEAFFGQGTRLTVV.

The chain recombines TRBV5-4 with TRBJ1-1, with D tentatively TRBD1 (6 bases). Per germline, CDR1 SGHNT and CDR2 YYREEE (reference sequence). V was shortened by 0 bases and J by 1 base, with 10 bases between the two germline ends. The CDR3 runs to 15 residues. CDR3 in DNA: TGTGCCAGCAGCTTGGCGGGACACACGAACACTGAAGCTTTCTTT. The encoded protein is CASSLAGHTNTEAFF.

For the CDR3, the DNA is TGCGCCAGCAGCCAAGGAGGGGGACAGGGAAACTATGGCTACACCTTC. This sequence encodes CASSQGGGQGNYGYTF. V is TRBV4-3 and J is TRBJ1-2; the match to TRBD1 covers 9 bases. Germline CDR1 and CDR2: LGHNA and YSLEER. The CDR3 has 16 residues. Losses at the gene ends were 1 base for V and 2 bases for J; bases not matched to a gene: 5.

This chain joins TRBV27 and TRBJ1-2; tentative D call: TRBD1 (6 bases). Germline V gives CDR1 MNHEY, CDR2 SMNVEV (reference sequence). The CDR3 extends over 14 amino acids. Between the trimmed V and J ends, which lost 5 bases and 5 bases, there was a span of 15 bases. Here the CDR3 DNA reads TGTGCCAGCAGTCCCCAAGGGGGGGGGTATGGCTACACCTTC. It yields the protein CASSPQGGGYGYTF.

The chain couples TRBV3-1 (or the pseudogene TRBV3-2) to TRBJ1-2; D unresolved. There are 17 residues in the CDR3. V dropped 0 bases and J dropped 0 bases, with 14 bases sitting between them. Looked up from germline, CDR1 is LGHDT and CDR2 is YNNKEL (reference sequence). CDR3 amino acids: CASSQDLQLASNYGYTF. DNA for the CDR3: TGTGCCAGCAGCCAAGATCTTCAGCTTGCTTCTAACTATGGCTACACCTTC.

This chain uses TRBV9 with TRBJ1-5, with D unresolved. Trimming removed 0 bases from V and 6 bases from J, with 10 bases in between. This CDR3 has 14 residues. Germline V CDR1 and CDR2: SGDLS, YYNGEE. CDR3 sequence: CASSVVPSGQPQHF. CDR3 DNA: TGTGCCAGCAGCGTAGTCCCATCCGGTCAGCCCCAGCATTTT.

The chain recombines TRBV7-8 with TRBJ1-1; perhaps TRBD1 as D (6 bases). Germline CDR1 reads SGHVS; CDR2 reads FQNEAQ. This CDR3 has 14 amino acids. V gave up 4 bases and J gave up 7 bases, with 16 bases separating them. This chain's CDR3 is CASSWTDPAREAFF. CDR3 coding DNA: TGTGCCAGCAGCTGGACAGACCCTGCGCGTGAAGCTTTCTTT.

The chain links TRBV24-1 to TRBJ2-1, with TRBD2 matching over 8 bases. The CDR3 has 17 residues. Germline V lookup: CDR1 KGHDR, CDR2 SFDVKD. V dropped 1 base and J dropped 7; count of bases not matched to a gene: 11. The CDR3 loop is CATSDFGGGRGSNEQFF. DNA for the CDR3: TGTGCCACCAGTGATTTCGGGGGGGGAAGGGGTTCGAATGAGCAGTTCTTC.

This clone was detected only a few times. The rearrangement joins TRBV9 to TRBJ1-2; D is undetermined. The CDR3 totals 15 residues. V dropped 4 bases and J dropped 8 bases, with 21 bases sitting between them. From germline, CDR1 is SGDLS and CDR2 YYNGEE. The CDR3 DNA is TGTGCCAGCAGCCGCTTCTCCTCGGAGAGTTGGGGCTACACCTTC. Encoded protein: CASSRFSSESWGYTF.

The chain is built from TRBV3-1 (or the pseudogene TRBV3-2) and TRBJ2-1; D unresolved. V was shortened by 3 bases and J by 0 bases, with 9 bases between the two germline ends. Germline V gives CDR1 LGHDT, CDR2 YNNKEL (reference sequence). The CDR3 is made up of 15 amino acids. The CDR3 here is CASSHDTRSYNEQFF. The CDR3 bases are TGTGCCAGCAGCCATGATACCCGCTCCTACAATGAGCAGTTCTTC.

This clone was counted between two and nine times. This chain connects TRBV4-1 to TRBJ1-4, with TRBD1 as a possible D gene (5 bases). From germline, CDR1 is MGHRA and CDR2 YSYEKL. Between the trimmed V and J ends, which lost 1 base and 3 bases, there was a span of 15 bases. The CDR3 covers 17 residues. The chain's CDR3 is CASSQGDGRAANEKLFF. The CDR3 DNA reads TGCGCCAGCAGCCAAGGGGACGGTCGAGCTGCTAATGAAAAACTGTTTTTT.

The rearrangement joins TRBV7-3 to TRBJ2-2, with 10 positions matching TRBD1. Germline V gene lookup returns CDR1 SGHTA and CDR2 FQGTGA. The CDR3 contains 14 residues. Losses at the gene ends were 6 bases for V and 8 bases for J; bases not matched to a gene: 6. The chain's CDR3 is CASSPDRGLGELFF. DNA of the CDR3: TGTGCCAGCAGTCCCGACAGGGGGCTAGGGGAGCTGTTTTTT.